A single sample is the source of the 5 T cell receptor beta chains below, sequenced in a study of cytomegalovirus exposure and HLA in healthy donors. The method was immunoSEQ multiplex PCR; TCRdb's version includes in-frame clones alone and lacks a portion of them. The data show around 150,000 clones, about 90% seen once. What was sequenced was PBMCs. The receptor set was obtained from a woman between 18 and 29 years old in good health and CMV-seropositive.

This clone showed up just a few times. CDR3 region: CSVPRQAGNTEAFF. The DNA of the CDR3 is TGCAGCGTCCCCCGACAGGCGGGGAACACTGAAGCTTTCTTT. V usage is TRBV29-1 and J usage is TRBJ1-1; weak D call: TRBD1 (6 bases). The length of the CDR3 is 14 residues. V lost 6 bases and J 1 base, leaving 15 bases between the germline ends. Per the germline V gene, CDR1 is SQVTM and CDR2 is ANQGSEA. Based on the CDR3 plus reference TRBV29-1 and TRBJ1-1, the full variable domain is SAVISQKPSRDICQRGTSLTIQCQVDSQVTMMFWYRQQPGQSLTLIATANQGSEATYESGFVIDKFPISRPNLTFSTLTVSNMSPEDSSIYLCSVPRQAGNTEAFFGQGTRLTVV.

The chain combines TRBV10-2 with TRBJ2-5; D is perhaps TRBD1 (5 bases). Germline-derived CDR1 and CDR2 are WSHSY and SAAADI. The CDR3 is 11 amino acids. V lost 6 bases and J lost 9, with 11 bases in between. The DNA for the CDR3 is TGCGCCAGCAGCCCGCGCAGGGCCCAGTACTTC. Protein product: CASSPRRAQYF.

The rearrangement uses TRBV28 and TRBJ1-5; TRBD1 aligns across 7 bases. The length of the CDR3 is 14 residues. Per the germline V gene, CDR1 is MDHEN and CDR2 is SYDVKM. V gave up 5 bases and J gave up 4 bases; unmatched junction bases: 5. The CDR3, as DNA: TGTGCCAGCAGTCCAGGACAGGTAAATCAGCCCCAGCATTTT. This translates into CASSPGQVNQPQHF.

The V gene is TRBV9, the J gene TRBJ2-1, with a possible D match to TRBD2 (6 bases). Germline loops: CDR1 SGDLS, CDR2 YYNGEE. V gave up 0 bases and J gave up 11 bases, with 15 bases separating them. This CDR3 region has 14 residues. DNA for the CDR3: TGTGCCAGCAGCGTAGAGGAGGGGCGGGAACAGCAGTTCTTC. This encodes CASSVEEGREQQFF.

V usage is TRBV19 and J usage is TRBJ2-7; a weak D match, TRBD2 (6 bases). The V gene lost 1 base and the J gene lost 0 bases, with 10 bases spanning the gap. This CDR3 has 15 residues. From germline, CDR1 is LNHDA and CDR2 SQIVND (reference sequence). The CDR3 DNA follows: TGTGCCAGTAGTATAGTAGCGGACTACTCCTACGAGCAGTACTTC. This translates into CASSIVADYSYEQYF.